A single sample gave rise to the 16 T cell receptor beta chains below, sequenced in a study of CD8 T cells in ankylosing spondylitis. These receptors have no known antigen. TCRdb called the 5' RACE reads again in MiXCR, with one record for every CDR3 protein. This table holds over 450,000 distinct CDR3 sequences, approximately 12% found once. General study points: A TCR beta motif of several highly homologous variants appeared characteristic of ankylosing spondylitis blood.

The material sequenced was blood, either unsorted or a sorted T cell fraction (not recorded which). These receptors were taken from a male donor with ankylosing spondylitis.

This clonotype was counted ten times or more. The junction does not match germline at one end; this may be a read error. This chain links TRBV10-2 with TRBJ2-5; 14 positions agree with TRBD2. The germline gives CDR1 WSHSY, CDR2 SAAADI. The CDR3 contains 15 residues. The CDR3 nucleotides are TGCGCCAGCAATGAGGGACTAGCGGGAGAAGAGACCCAGTACTTC. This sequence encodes CASNEGLAGEETQYF.

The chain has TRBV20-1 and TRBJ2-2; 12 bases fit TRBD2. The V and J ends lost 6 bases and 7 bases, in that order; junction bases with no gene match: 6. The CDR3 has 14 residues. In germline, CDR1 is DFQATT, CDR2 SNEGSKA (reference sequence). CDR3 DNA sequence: TGCAGTGCCTCTAGCGGGAGGGCCGGCGGGGAGCTGTTTTTT. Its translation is CSASSGRAGGELFF.

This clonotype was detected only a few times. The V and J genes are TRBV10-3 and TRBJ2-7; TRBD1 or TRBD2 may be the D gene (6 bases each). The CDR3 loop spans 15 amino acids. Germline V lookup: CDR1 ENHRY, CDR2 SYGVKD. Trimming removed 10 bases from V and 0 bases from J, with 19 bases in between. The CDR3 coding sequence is TGTGCCACGGGGGCCGGGACCAAAAGCTCCTACGAGCAGTACTTC. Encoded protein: CATGAGTKSSYEQYF.

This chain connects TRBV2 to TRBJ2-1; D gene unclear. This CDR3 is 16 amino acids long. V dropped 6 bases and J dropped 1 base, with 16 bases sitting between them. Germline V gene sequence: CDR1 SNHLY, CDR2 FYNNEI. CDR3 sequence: CASRGIDLLSYNEQFF. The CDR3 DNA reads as TGTGCCAGCAGGGGAATTGACCTGTTATCCTACAATGAGCAGTTCTTC.

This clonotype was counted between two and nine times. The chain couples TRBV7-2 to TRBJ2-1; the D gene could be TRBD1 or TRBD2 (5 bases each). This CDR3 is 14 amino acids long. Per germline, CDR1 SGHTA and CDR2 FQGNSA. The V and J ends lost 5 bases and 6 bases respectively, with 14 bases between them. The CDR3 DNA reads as TGTGCCAGCAGCCTGGGGACCCCCAGCAATGAGCAGTTCTTC. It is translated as CASSLGTPSNEQFF.

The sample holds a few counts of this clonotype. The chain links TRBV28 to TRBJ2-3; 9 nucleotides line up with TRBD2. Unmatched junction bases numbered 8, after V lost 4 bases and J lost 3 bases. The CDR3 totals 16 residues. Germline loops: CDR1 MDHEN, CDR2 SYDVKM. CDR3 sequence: CASSSPSSGATDTQYF. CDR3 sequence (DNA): TGTGCCAGCAGTTCGCCTTCTAGCGGGGCTACAGATACGCAGTATTTT.

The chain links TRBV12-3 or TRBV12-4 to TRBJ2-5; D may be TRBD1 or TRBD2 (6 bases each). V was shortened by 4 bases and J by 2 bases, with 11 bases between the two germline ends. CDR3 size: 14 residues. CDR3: CASSYTGRQETQYF. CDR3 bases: TGTGCCAGCAGTTATACAGGGAGGCAAGAGACCCAGTACTTC.

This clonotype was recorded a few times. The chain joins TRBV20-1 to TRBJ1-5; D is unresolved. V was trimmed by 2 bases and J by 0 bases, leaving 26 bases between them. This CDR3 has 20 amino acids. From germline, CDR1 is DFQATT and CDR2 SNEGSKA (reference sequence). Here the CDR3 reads CSARWASVPTAIYSNQPQHF. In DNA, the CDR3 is TGCAGTGCTAGATGGGCGTCCGTACCCACCGCAATTTATAGCAATCAGCCCCAGCATTTT.

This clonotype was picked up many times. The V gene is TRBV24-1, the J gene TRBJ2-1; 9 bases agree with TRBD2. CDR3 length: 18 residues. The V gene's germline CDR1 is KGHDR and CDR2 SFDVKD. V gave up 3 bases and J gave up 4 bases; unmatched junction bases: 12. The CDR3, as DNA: TGTGCCACCAGTGATACTTCATTAGCGGGAGTTCAGTACAATGAGCAGTTCTTC. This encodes CATSDTSLAGVQYNEQFF.

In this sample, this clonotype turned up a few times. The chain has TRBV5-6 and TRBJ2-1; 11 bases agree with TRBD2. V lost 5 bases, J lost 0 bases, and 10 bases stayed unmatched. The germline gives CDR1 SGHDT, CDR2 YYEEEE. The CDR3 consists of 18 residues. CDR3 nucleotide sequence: TGTGCCAGCAGGTGGGGACTAGCGGACCAAAGCTCCTACAATGAGCAGTTCTTC. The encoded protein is CASRWGLADQSSYNEQFF. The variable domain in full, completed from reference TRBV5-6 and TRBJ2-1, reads DAGVTQSPTHLIKTRGQQVTLRCSPKSGHDTVSWYQQALGQGPQFIFQYYEEEERQRGNFPDRFSGHQFPNYSSELNVNALLLGDSALYLCASRWGLADQSSYNEQFFGPGTRLTVL.

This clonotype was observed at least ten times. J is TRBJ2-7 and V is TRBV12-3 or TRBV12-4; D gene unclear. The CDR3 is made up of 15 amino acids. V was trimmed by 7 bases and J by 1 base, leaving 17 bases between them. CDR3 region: CASNLRSRESYEQYF. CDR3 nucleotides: TGTGCCAGCAACCTCCGGTCTCGCGAATCCTACGAGCAGTACTTC.

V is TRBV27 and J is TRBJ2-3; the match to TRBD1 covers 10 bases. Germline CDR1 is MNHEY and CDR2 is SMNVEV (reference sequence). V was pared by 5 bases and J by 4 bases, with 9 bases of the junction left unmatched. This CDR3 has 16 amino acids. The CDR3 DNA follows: TGTGCCAGCAGTCTCCTCCTCGGACAGGGGGCAGATACGCAGTATTTT. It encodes CASSLLLGQGADTQYF.

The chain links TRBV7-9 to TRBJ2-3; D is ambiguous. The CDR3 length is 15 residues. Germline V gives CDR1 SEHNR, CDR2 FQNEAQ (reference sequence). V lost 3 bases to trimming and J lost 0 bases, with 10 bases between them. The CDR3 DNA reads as TGTGCCAGCAGCTTTTCTACCGCGAGCACAGATACGCAGTATTTT. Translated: CASSFSTASTDTQYF.

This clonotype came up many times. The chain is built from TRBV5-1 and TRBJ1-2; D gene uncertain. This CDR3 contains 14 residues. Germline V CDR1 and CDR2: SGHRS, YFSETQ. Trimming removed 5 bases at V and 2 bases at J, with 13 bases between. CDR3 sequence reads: CASRSELRNYGYTF. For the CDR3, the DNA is TGCGCCAGCAGGTCGGAGCTCCGCAACTATGGCTACACCTTC.

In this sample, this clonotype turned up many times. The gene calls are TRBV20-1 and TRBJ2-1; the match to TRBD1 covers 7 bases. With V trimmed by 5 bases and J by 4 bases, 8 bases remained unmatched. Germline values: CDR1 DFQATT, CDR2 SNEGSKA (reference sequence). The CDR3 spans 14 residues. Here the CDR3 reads CSAHRQGPYNEQFF. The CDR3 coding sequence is TGCAGTGCTCATAGACAGGGCCCATACAATGAGCAGTTCTTC.

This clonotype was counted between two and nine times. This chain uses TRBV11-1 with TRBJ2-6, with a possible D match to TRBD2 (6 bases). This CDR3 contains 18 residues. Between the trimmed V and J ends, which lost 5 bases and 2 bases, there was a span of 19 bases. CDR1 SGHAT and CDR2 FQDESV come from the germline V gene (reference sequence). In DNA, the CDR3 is TGTGCCAGCAGCCTTAGTCAGGGAGGCACTACTGGGGCCAACGTCCTGACTTTC. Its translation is CASSLSQGGTTGANVLTF.